Shown below are 5 T cell receptor beta chains from a single sample sequenced in a study of T cells in localized non-small cell lung cancer. Using immunoSEQ multiplex PCR, the repertoire was profiled, and TCRdb retains in-frame clones only, with some absent. The sample consists of about 3,500 clones, 15% to 20% of them appearing once. The source was lung tumor tissue, collected before any cancer treatment. Receptors originate from a female donor at least 60 years old with stage II lung adenocarcinoma.

This clone was seen only a few times. The chain joins TRBV28 to TRBJ1-5; D ambiguous. The germline V gene has CDR1 MDHEN and CDR2 SYDVKM. This CDR3 has 12 residues. The germline V and J ends were trimmed by 11 bases and 1 base, with 9 bases remaining between them. CDR3 loop: CAGKRSNQPQHF. Here the CDR3 DNA reads TGTGCCGGCAAAAGAAGCAATCAGCCCCAGCATTTT.

This clone is termed medium-sized (0.01 to 0.1%). This chain links TRBV7-2 with TRBJ1-1; tentative D call: TRBD1 (5 bases). The CDR3 spans 13 residues. Germline CDR1 SGHTA, CDR2 FQGNSA. V lost 5 bases and J 3 bases, leaving 10 bases between the germline ends. In DNA form, the CDR3 reads TGTGCCAGCAGCCGACCGGGGGACACTGAAGCTTTCTTT. This gives the protein CASSRPGDTEAFF.

This clone is large (0.1 to 1%) within its sample. The genes are TRBV6-8 and TRBJ2-5; TRBD2 aligns across 7 bases. The ends lost 1 base at V and 0 bases at J; junction bases unmatched: 5. The CDR3 consists of 16 residues. Germline assignment: CDR1 MNHGY and CDR2 SAAAGT. The CDR3 here is CASSYFLAGYQETQYF. The DNA for the CDR3 is TGTGCCAGCAGTTACTTTTTAGCGGGCTACCAAGAGACCCAGTACTTC.

In its sample, this clone is large. The genes are TRBV29-1 and TRBJ2-1; weak D call: TRBD1 (6 bases). Germline CDR1 reads SQVTM; CDR2 reads ANQGSEA. CDR3 length: 13 amino acids. V lost 3 bases, J lost 7 bases, and 13 bases lay in between. CDR3 DNA sequence: TGCAGCGTTGACGGCAGGGGAAAGAATGAGCAGTTCTTC. Its protein product is CSVDGRGKNEQFF.

The DNA of the CDR3 is TGTGCCAGCAGCCCGCTGACCCACATCTCCTACAATGAGCAGTTCTTC. Protein: CASSPLTHISYNEQFF. V gene TRBV7-7 combines with J gene TRBJ2-1, with no clear D. Germline V lookup: CDR1 SSHAT, CDR2 FNYEAQ (reference sequence). V dropped 5 bases and J dropped 0 bases, with 14 bases sitting between them. The CDR3 consists of 16 residues.